These 24 T cell receptor beta chains were sequenced from one sample in a study of blood T cell repertoires in COVID-19. Only in-frame clones appear in the TCRdb table, and some are missing; sequencing was by immunoSEQ multiplex PCR. The sample holds roughly 200,000 clones, nearly 90% seen once. The sample comprised peripheral blood. The origin of the receptors is a man in his forties or fifties with COVID-19, enrolled during active disease.

This rearrangement joins TRBV14 to TRBJ2-7; the match to TRBD1 covers 8 bases. The V gene's germline CDR1 is SGHDN and CDR2 FVKESK. The J segment lost 3 bases and the V segment lost 3 bases, leaving 7 bases of the junction unmatched. There are 15 residues in the CDR3. Written as DNA, the CDR3 is TGTGCCAGCAGCCAGATCCGGACAGGGCTCTACGAGCAGTACTTC. Protein product: CASSQIRTGLYEQYF.

The sample holds one count of this clone. This chain connects TRBV12-3 or TRBV12-4 to TRBJ1-1; TRBD1 aligns across 7 bases. V trimming: 8 bases; J trimming: 2 bases; junction bases outside the gene matches: 5. This CDR3 comprises 13 residues. The CDR3 reads CASAGTANTEAFF. The CDR3 nucleotides are TGTGCCAGCGCGGGGACAGCCAACACTGAAGCTTTCTTT.

The chain uses TRBV19 and TRBJ2-2; TRBD2 agrees at 9 bases. Germline V gives CDR1 LNHDA, CDR2 SQIVND (reference sequence). V lost 3 bases to trimming and J lost 9 bases; unmatched junction nucleotides: 17. This CDR3 spans 18 amino acids. The CDR3 nucleotides are TGTGCCAGTAGTATTGGGATTGGAGCGGGAGGTTTTCCCAGGGAGCTGTTTTTT. Its protein is CASSIGIGAGGFPRELFF.

This chain joins TRBV5-5 and TRBJ2-5; 7 bases are a match to TRBD1. V trimming: 5 bases; J trimming: 2 bases; junction bases outside the gene matches: 6. The CDR3 covers 14 residues. CDR1 is SGHKS, CDR2 YYEKEE, per germline (reference sequence). CDR3 sequence reads: CASSVVDRQETQYF. CDR3 in DNA: TGTGCCAGCAGTGTTGTGGACAGGCAAGAGACCCAGTACTTC.

The V and J genes are TRBV28 and TRBJ2-7; TRBD1 agrees at 7 bases. The CDR3 extends over 11 amino acids. The V gene end was trimmed by 6 bases and the J gene end by 9 bases; junction bases not matched to a gene: 5. Germline assignment: CDR1 MDHEN and CDR2 SYDVKM. The DNA for the CDR3 is TGTGCCAGCAGAGCGACAGGGTTGCAGTACTTC. Encoded protein: CASRATGLQYF. Drawing the rest from reference TRBV28 and TRBJ2-7, the complete variable domain is DVKVTQSSRYLVKRTGEKVFLECVQDMDHENMFWYRQDPGLGLRLIYFSYDVKMKEKGDIPEGYSVSREKKERFSLILESASTNQTSMYLCASRATGLQYFGPGTRLTVT.

The V and J genes are TRBV11-2 and TRBJ2-7; D perhaps matches TRBD2 (6 bases). The CDR3 has 18 amino acids. Trimming took 3 bases from V and 7 from J, leaving 28 bases between them. Per germline, CDR1 SGHAT and CDR2 FQNNGV. CDR3 sequence: CASSFPSTQGRGLGEQYF. The CDR3 nucleotides read TGTGCCAGCAGCTTCCCATCGACCCAGGGTCGGGGACTGGGAGAGCAGTACTTC.

The genes are TRBV10-1 and TRBJ2-7; 8 bases fit TRBD2. Germline trimming cut 5 bases from V and 7 bases from J; bases unmatched to any gene: 4. CDR1 and CDR2 (germline): WNHNN, SYGVQD (reference sequence). The CDR3 is 12 amino acids. DNA for the CDR3: TGCGCCAGCAGTAGCGGGAGCATGGAGCAGTACTTC. Protein sequence: CASSSGSMEQYF.

The CDR3 coding sequence is TGTGCCAGCAGTTATAACCGGGGGAATGCAGATACGCAGTATTTT. This sequence encodes CASSYNRGNADTQYF. The J gene is TRBJ2-3, the V gene TRBV6-2 or TRBV6-3; D is perhaps TRBD2 (6 bases). V lost 3 bases and J 4 bases, leaving 14 bases between the germline ends. Per germline, CDR1 MNHEY and CDR2 SVGEGT. CDR3 length: 15 residues.

This rearrangement joins TRBV6-2 or TRBV6-3 to TRBJ1-2; D might be TRBD1 (5 bases). Trimming stripped 6 bases from V and 2 bases from J, with 34 bases between. Germline V lookup: CDR1 MNHEY, CDR2 SVGEGT. The CDR3 length is 21 residues. The CDR3 protein is CASSRTYDRSPGRGRNYGYTF. The CDR3 coding sequence is TGTGCCAGCAGCCGCACCTATGACAGAAGTCCAGGGCGGGGACGGAACTATGGCTACACCTTC.

The chain uses TRBV18 and TRBJ1-5; D is ambiguous. Trimming shortened V by 1 base and J by 8 bases, and 12 bases separated the two germline ends. The CDR3 has 14 amino acids. Germline assignment: CDR1 KGHSH and CDR2 LQKENI. The CDR3 is CASSPLDGGEPQHF. The CDR3 nucleotides read TGTGCCAGCTCACCACTTGATGGAGGCGAGCCCCAGCATTTT.

The rearrangement joins TRBV18 to TRBJ2-3, with TRBD1 matching over 10 bases. The CDR3 runs to 18 residues. V lost 3 bases to trimming and J lost 4 bases; unmatched junction nucleotides: 13. Germline CDR1 reads KGHSH; CDR2 reads LQKENI. CDR3 residues: CASSPLRPDRGLADTQYF. In DNA, the CDR3 is TGTGCCAGCTCACCCCTCCGACCCGACAGGGGGCTTGCAGATACGCAGTATTTT.

This clone has just one count. The chain is built from TRBV4-2 and TRBJ2-7; 10 nucleotides line up with TRBD1. CDR1 is LGHNA, CDR2 YNFKEQ, per germline. Germline trimming cut 4 bases from V and 4 bases from J; bases unmatched to any gene: 7. The CDR3 totals 15 residues. The CDR3 protein is CASSRGQGEIYEQYF. DNA for the CDR3: TGTGCCAGCAGCCGAGGACAGGGGGAGATATACGAGCAGTACTTC.

The chain links TRBV19 to TRBJ1-5; TRBD1 aligns across 12 bases. The CDR3 is 17 amino acids. The ends lost 3 bases at V and 4 bases at J; junction bases unmatched: 7. Germline lookup yields CDR1 LNHDA and CDR2 SQIVND (reference sequence). For the CDR3, the DNA is TGTGCCAGTAGTATGGGACAGGGGGCCTCGCGTAATCAGCCCCAGCATTTT. This encodes CASSMGQGASRNQPQHF.

This chain connects TRBV24-1 to TRBJ1-1; 9 nucleotides align to TRBD1. Germline CDR1 reads KGHDR; CDR2 reads SFDVKD. V gave up 0 bases and J gave up 1 base; unmatched junction bases: 8. The CDR3 covers 18 residues. CDR3 nucleotides: TGTGCCACCAGTGATTTGGCTGGACAGGGGCTACCGAACACTGAAGCTTTCTTT. Encoded protein: CATSDLAGQGLPNTEAFF.

The V and J genes are TRBV11-2 and TRBJ2-6; 9 bases are shared with TRBD1. V shed 2 bases, J shed 0 bases, and the junction held 5 bases outside the gene matches. The germline CDR1 and CDR2 sequences are SGHAT and FQNNGV. The CDR3 sequence is 18 residues long. The CDR3 sequence is CASSLLLQGASGANVLTF. CDR3 nucleotides: TGTGCCAGCAGCTTACTACTACAGGGGGCCTCTGGGGCCAACGTCCTGACTTTC. The variable domain in full, completed from reference TRBV11-2 and TRBJ2-6, reads EAGVAQSPRYKIIEKRQSVAFWCNPISGHATLYWYQQILGQGPKLLIQFQNNGVVDDSQLPKDRFSAERLKGVDSTLKIQPAKLEDSAVYLCASSLLLQGASGANVLTFGAGSRLTVL.

This chain uses TRBV30 with TRBJ2-1; no definite D call. Germline assignment: CDR1 GTSNPN and CDR2 SVGIG (reference sequence). V lost 3 bases, J lost 9 bases, and 12 bases lay in between. The CDR3 loop spans 12 amino acids. The DNA of the CDR3 is TGTGCCTGGAGGAACGGGTGGAGTGAGCAGTTCTTC. This gives the protein CAWRNGWSEQFF.

The chain recombines TRBV7-3 with TRBJ1-1; TRBD1 is a possible D gene (6 bases). The ends were cut back, 5 bases at V and 7 bases at J, with 17 bases in the middle. CDR1 SGHTA and CDR2 FQGTGA come from the germline V gene. This CDR3 region has 14 residues. The CDR3 is CASSPVGGANEAFF. Here the CDR3 DNA reads TGTGCCAGCAGCCCCGTCGGGGGGGCGAATGAAGCTTTCTTT.

The chain has TRBV28 and TRBJ2-7, with 8 bases aligning to TRBD2. There are 12 residues in the CDR3. Germline V gene sequence: CDR1 MDHEN, CDR2 SYDVKM. Losses at the gene ends were 8 bases for V and 7 bases for J; bases not matched to a gene: 7. CDR3 region: CASRRGVSEQYF. For the CDR3, the DNA is TGTGCCAGCCGGCGGGGGGTGTCAGAGCAGTACTTC.

V usage is TRBV30 and J usage is TRBJ1-4; maybe TRBD1 (5 bases). This CDR3 has 15 amino acids. The germline CDR1 and CDR2 sequences are GTSNPN and SVGIG (reference sequence). Trimming pared 3 bases from V and 2 bases from J, leaving 13 bases between. Here the CDR3 DNA reads TGTGCCTGGAGCCCCGGCCGACAGACTAATGAAAAACTGTTTTTT. Protein product: CAWSPGRQTNEKLFF. The full variable domain, completed using reference TRBV30 and TRBJ1-4, is SQTIHQWPATLVQPVGSPLSLECTVEGTSNPNLYWYRQAAGRGLQLLFYSVGIGQISSEVPQNLSASRPQDRQFILSSKKLLLSDSGFYLCAWSPGRQTNEKLFFGSGTQLSVL.

V gene TRBV9 combines with J gene TRBJ2-2, with a tentative D call TRBD1 (5 bases). Germline CDR1 is SGDLS and CDR2 is YYNGEE. This CDR3 is built from 18 residues. Trimming took off 0 bases at V and 1 base at J, with 16 bases between the two ends. This chain's CDR3 is CASSVATRAALNTGELFF. In DNA, the CDR3 is TGTGCCAGCAGCGTAGCTACCAGGGCTGCGTTGAACACCGGGGAGCTGTTTTTT.

Comments on this clone: This sample includes further DNA sequences coding for the same CDR3. This rearrangement joins TRBV5-1 to TRBJ2-7, with D tentatively TRBD2 (5 bases). This CDR3 has 14 amino acids. CDR1 and CDR2 (germline): SGHRS, YFSETQ. Deletions cut 0 bases from V and 4 bases from J, with 11 bases between. The CDR3 reads CASSLVPGSYEQYF. The CDR3 nucleotides read TGCGCCAGCAGCTTGGTACCGGGGTCGTACGAGCAGTACTTC.

The V and J genes are TRBV28 and TRBJ2-2, with TRBD2 matching over 9 bases. This CDR3 comprises 15 residues. J lost 6 bases, V lost 5 bases, and 7 bases had no gene match. CDR1 is MDHEN, CDR2 SYDVKM, per germline. The CDR3 loop reads CASSQGGGDPGELFF. CDR3 nucleotide sequence: TGTGCCAGCAGTCAAGGCGGGGGGGATCCCGGGGAGCTGTTTTTT.

The genes are TRBV18 and TRBJ2-7, with 10 bases matching TRBD2. Germline CDR1 reads KGHSH; CDR2 reads LQKENI. The CDR3 extends over 17 amino acids. V gave up 3 bases and J gave up 3 bases; unmatched junction bases: 11. The CDR3 DNA follows: TGTGCCAGCTCACCCGCCCCCCTAGCGGGGGCCCTCTACGAGCAGTACTTC. This translates into CASSPAPLAGALYEQYF. The full variable domain, in which reference TRBV18 and TRBJ2-7 provide the parts outside the CDR3, is NAGVMQNPRHLVRRRGQEARLRCSPMKGHSHVYWYRQLPEEGLKFMVYLQKENIIDESGMPKERFSAEFPKEGPSILRIQQVVRGDSAAYFCASSPAPLAGALYEQYFGPGTRLTVT.

J is TRBJ1-1 and V is TRBV19; TRBD1 aligns across 9 bases. The CDR3 spans 14 residues. V shed 9 bases, J shed 4 bases, and the junction held 9 bases outside the gene matches. CDR1 and CDR2 (germline): LNHDA, SQIVND (reference sequence). CDR3 residues: CASSQGAQSTEAFF. The CDR3, as DNA: TGTGCCAGCTCACAGGGGGCTCAGTCCACTGAAGCTTTCTTT.